Listed below are T cell receptor beta chains from one sample, sequenced in a study of blood T cell repertoires in COVID-19. Sequencing was performed with immunoSEQ multiplex PCR; in TCRdb, only in-frame clones are kept and a portion is missing. The sample lists 250,000 to 350,000 clones; roughly 85% were seen once. The sequenced sample was PBMCs or T cells enriched from blood (not recorded which). These receptors all stem from a woman between 45 and 65 years old who had recovered from COVID-19. CDR3s include the opening cysteine and the closing phenylalanine or tryptophan. The D gene is left open where the match is weak. Clone sizes are given selectively: once, few, many, or a class where the clone is expanded.

d_gene	v_gene	j_gene	abundance	CDR3aa	CDR3nt
NA	TRBV5-5	TRBJ1-2	NA	CASSLEQLHGYTF	TGTGCCAGCAGCTTGGAACAGCTACATGGCTACACCTTC
TRBD1	TRBV19	TRBJ1-5	NA	CASSSVTAGGGGNQPQHF	TGTGCCAGTAGTAGCGTAACGGCAGGGGGTGGAGGCAATCAGCCCCAGCATTTT
NA	TRBV2	TRBJ2-7	NA	CASSGQGGYEQYF	TGTGCCAGCAGTGGGCAGGGGGGTTACGAGCAGTACTTC
NA	TRBV6-5	TRBJ2-4	NA	CASSPTGAKNIQYF	TGTGCCAGCAGCCCCACAGGGGCCAAAAACATTCAGTACTTC
NA	TRBV19	TRBJ2-7	NA	CASSTGLQYEQYF	TGTGCCAGTAGTACGGGACTGCAATACGAGCAGTACTTC
NA	TRBV6-4	TRBJ2-3	NA	CASSDWVGPTDTQYF	TGTGCCAGCAGTGACTGGGTGGGGCCCACAGATACGCAGTATTTT
TRBD2	TRBV7-8	TRBJ2-7	few	CASSLEAGRHYEQYF	TGTGCCAGCAGCTTAGAAGCGGGGCGACACTACGAGCAGTACTTC
NA	TRBV2	TRBJ1-6	NA	CASSQAETLRSPLHF	TGTGCCAGCAGTCAGGCCGAAACCCTCAGATCACCCCTCCACTTT
TRBD2	TRBV4-2	TRBJ2-7	NA	CASSQVTSGRTSSYEQYF	TGTGCCAGCAGCCAAGTCACTAGCGGGAGGACCAGCTCCTACGAGCAGTACTTC
TRBD1	TRBV18	TRBJ1-1	NA	CASSPRTGATNTEAFF	TGTGCCAGCTCACCACGGACAGGGGCTACGAACACTGAAGCTTTCTTT
NA	TRBV14	TRBJ2-5	once	CASSRFRTVQETQYF	TGTGCCAGCAGCCGATTCCGGACAGTGCAAGAGACCCAGTACTTC
TRBD1	TRBV27	TRBJ1-5	once	CASSPYLGGTGGVQPQHF	TGTGCCAGCAGTCCCTATTTGGGGGGGACAGGAGGGGTTCAGCCCCAGCATTTT
NA	TRBV6-5	TRBJ1-3	NA	CASSSRGPGNTIYF	TGTGCCAGCAGTTCTCGAGGGCCTGGAAACACCATATATTTT
TRBD2	TRBV2	TRBJ2-1	NA	CASSETSGNEQFF	TGTGCCAGCAGTGAAACTAGCGGTAATGAGCAGTTCTTC
TRBD2	TRBV30	TRBJ2-1	NA	CAWSRAGGPYNEQFF	TGTGCCTGGAGTAGGGCGGGAGGGCCCTACAATGAGCAGTTCTTC
TRBD1	TRBV6-5	TRBJ1-5	NA	CASSPRGTQPQHF	TGTGCCAGCAGTCCCAGGGGGACCCAGCCCCAGCATTTT
NA	TRBV27	TRBJ1-4	NA	CASSLRTNEKLFF	TGTGCCAGCAGTTTACGAACTAATGAAAAACTGTTTTTT
NA	TRBV19	TRBJ1-4	NA	CASHSLNGEKLFF	TGTGCCAGTCACAGCTTAAATGGCGAAAAACTGTTTTTT
NA	TRBV11-3	TRBJ2-3	NA	CASSLGEADTQYF	TGTGCCAGCAGCCTGGGGGAGGCAGATACGCAGTATTTT
TRBD2	TRBV15	TRBJ2-3	NA	CATSREKRDPLTDTQYF	TGTGCCACCAGCAGAGAAAAGCGGGACCCACTCACAGATACGCAGTATTTT
TRBD1	TRBV6-5	TRBJ1-6	NA	CASSPGQGPNSPLHF	TGTGCCAGCAGTCCAGGACAGGGGCCGAATTCACCCCTCCACTTT
TRBD2	TRBV27	TRBJ2-1	NA	CASSPRGSGRFGDEQFF	TGTGCCAGCAGTCCCCGAGGAAGCGGGAGGTTCGGCGATGAGCAGTTCTTC
TRBD1	TRBV2	TRBJ1-2	medium-sized	CASSQGAGFYGYTF	TGTGCCAGCAGTCAGGGGGCTGGATTCTATGGCTACACCTTC
NA	TRBV24-1	TRBJ1-6	NA	CATSDLNPLYWNSPLHF	TGTGCCACCAGTGATTTGAATCCCCTTTACTGGAATTCACCCCTCCACTTT
NA	TRBV28	TRBJ1-3	NA	CATSSGGRGYTIYF	TGTGCCACCTCTTCCGGAGGTCGCGGTTACACCATATATTTT
NA	TRBV10-3	TRBJ1-4	NA	CAIKPNGEEKLFF	TGTGCCATCAAACCCAACGGGGAGGAAAAACTGTTTTTT
NA	TRBV5-1	TRBJ1-4	few	CASSLLQGSNEKLFF	TGCGCCAGCAGCTTGCTACAGGGAAGTAATGAAAAACTGTTTTTT